The 2 T cell receptor beta chains in this list originate from one sample, sequenced in a study of T cells in Graves' hyperthyroidism and ophthalmopathy. The source material, RNA transcripts, was used to amplify TCR beta CDR3 regions. The HTBI primer set was used in a first-round RT-PCR of the TCR CDR3. TCRdb processed the multiplex PCR reads anew with MiXCR; each CDR3 protein has one entry. The profile shows approximately 300,000 distinct CDR3 sequences, around 20% of them singletons. Sequences were obtained from blood. The receptors shown here come from a man aged 50 to 59 with Graves' ophthalmopathy.

The chain couples TRBV5-5 to TRBJ1-4; no clear D gene. The V gene's germline CDR1 is SGHKS and CDR2 YYEKEE (reference sequence). Trimming left V 0 bases short and J 8 bases short, with 14 bases between. The CDR3 length is 15 residues. The CDR3 spells CASSLAQGRGEKLFF. In DNA form, the CDR3 reads TGTGCCAGCAGCTTGGCCCAAGGGCGAGGCGAAAAACTGTTTTTT.

This clonotype was counted many times. This chain connects TRBV28 to TRBJ2-7; a weak D match, TRBD1 (6 bases). V lost 3 bases to trimming and J lost 1 base, with 7 bases between them. Germline lookup yields CDR1 MDHEN and CDR2 SYDVKM. This CDR3 spans 13 amino acids. CDR3 loop: CASSLTGSYEQYF. The DNA of the CDR3 is TGTGCCAGCAGTTTGACAGGTTCCTACGAGCAGTACTTC.